This T cell receptor (beta chain) came from a study of identical twins. Overall study results and limits: Cross-sectional statistical analysis, not tracking of the same donors, underpinned the conclusions.

This clonotype has at least ten counts. As yet, its antigen is unknown. Germline values: CDR1 SGHRS, CDR2 YFSETQ. Deletions cut 1 base from V and 0 bases from J, with 7 bases between. The CDR3 is 14 amino acids. TCRdb re-called the 5' RACE reads with MiXCR, one entry per CDR3 protein. This sample has 200,000 to 250,000 distinct CDR3 sequences, with over 9.5% found just once. The sequence derives from a man in his forties or fifties in good health. Sequencing used memory T cells sorted from blood. The rearrangement uses TRBV5-1 and TRBJ2-5; no firm D call. The CDR3 bases are TGCGCCAGCAGCTTGATTCCGGACCAAGAGACCCAGTACTTC. Protein sequence: CASSLIPDQETQYF.